The clone carrying this TCR beta chain was counted only a few times. Its cognate antigen is unknown. Profiled with immunoSEQ multiplex PCR; TCRdb holds only in-frame clones, not every one. Here the sample spans about 78,000 clones, approximately 84% being singletons. These data belong to a study of identifying expanded T cells in peripheral blood. The CDR3 runs to 15 residues. Germline CDR1 LGHNA, CDR2 YSLEER. V lost 4 bases, J lost 0 bases, and 10 bases lay in between. Study outcomes and limitations: Across healthy donors, higher total template counts meant significantly greater approximately two-week count variance. Differentially abundant clones: around 1.1 between replicates, about 15 at around 14 days, roughly 18 at four.

No infections or other immune events were documented during collection. The rearrangement joins TRBV4-3 to TRBJ1-3, with D possibly TRBD1 on 6 matching bases. Sequenced input: blood. The clonotype was recovered from a person aged 18 to 70 in good health. The CDR3 sequence is CASSPGALSGNTIYF. The CDR3 bases are TGCGCCAGCAGCCCAGGGGCCCTCTCTGGAAACACCATATATTTT.